This T cell receptor (beta chain) was recorded in a study of blood T cell repertoires in COVID-19. At the level of the study: Both acute and convalescent COVID-19 samples were obtained from the United States, Italy and Spain. In each case, the material was cDNA or gDNA derived from T cells, B-cell-depleted T cells, or PBMCs.

As originally analysed: Amplification from reference gene primers served as the basis for estimated nucleated cell counts. Using immunoSEQ multiplex PCR, the repertoire was profiled, and TCRdb retains in-frame clones only, with some absent. The V and J calls and clone size come from that table; D and trimming were worked out from the DNA. The sample contains about 92,000 clones, around 80% of which appear only once. The junction had 4 bases not matched to a gene; V was cut back by 3 bases and J by 2 bases. Looked up from germline, CDR1 is SGHRS and CDR2 is YFSETQ. The CDR3 totals 17 residues. Sequenced material: peripheral blood. This chain connects TRBV5-1 to TRBJ2-5, with TRBD2 matching 16 bases. This TCR was recovered from a man aged 50 to 60 who had recovered from COVID-19. Here the CDR3 reads CASSSGLAGGNQETQYF. In DNA form, the CDR3 reads TGCGCCAGCAGCTCGGGACTAGCGGGGGGGAATCAAGAGACCCAGTACTTC.